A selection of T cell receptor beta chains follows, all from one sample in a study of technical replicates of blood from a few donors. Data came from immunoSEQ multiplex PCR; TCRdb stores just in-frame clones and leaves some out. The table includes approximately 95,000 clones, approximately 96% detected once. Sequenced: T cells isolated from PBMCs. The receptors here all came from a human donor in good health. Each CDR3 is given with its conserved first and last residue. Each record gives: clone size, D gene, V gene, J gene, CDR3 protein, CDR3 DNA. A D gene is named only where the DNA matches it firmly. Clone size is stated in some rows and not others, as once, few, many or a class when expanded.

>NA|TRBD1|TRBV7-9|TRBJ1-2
CASSNTGTGYGYTF
TGTGCCAGCAGCAACACCGGGACAGGGTATGGCTACACCTTC
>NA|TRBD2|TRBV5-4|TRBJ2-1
CASSGPSGIGTDEQFF
TGTGCCAGCAGCGGACCTAGCGGGATCGGGACAGATGAGCAGTTCTTC
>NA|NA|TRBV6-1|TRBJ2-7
CASSEYSYSSYEQYF
TGTGCCAGCAGCGAATACAGCTATTCCTCCTACGAGCAGTACTTC
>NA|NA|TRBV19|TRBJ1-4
CASTRGSHNEKLFF
TGTGCCAGTACAAGGGGTTCTCATAATGAAAAACTGTTTTTT
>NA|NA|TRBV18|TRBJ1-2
CASSPLQLNYGYTF
TGTGCCAGCTCACCATTACAGCTTAACTATGGCTACACCTTC
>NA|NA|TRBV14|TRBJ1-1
CASSQVTAYGTEAFF
TGTGCCAGCAGCCAAGTCACAGCCTATGGGACTGAAGCTTTCTTT
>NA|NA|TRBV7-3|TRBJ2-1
CASSFSGSYNEQFF
TGTGCCAGCAGCTTTTCGGGTTCATACAATGAGCAGTTCTTC
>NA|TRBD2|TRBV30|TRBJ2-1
CAGGLGLAPNEQFF
TGTGCCGGGGGATTGGGACTAGCGCCCAATGAGCAGTTCTTC
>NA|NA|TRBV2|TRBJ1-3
CASSYGTGNTIYF
TGTGCCAGCAGCTACGGGACAGGAAACACCATATATTTT
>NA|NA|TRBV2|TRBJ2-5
CASSGSETQYF
TGTGCCAGCAGTGGGAGTGAGACCCAGTACTTC
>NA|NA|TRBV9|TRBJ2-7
CASSDGSSYEQYF
TGTGCCAGCAGCGACGGGAGCTCCTACGAGCAGTACTTC
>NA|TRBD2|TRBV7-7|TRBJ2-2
CASSVGTSGGTGELFF
TGTGCCAGCAGCGTCGGGACTAGCGGTGGCACCGGGGAGCTGTTTTTT
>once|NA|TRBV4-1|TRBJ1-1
CASSQDFRTAEAFF
TGCGCCAGCAGCCAAGATTTCCGGACAGCTGAAGCTTTCTTT
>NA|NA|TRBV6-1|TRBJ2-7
CASSERGYEQYF
TGTGCCAGCAGTGAAAGAGGCTACGAGCAGTACTTC
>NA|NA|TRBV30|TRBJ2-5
CAWSPRGETQYF
TGTGCCTGGAGTCCCAGGGGAGAGACCCAGTACTTC
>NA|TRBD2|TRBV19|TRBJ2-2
CASSTRTSGRPELFF
TGTGCCAGTAGTACCCGGACTAGCGGGAGGCCTGAGCTGTTTTTT
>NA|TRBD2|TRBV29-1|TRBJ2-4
CNPYWASGRELNRNIQYF
TGCAACCCCTATTGGGCTAGCGGGAGAGAGTTGAACAGAAACATTCAGTACTTC
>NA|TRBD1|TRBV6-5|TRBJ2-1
CASSWTGANEQFF
TGTGCCAGCAGTTGGACAGGGGCCAATGAGCAGTTCTTC
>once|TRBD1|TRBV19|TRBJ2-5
CASTASRQGQETQYF
TGTGCCAGTACCGCATCCCGACAGGGGCAAGAGACCCAGTACTTC
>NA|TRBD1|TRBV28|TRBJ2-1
CASSAPRPGGLLNEQFF
TGTGCCAGCAGTGCACCTCGTCCAGGGGGCCTGTTGAATGAGCAGTTCTTC
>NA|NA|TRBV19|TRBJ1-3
CASTPRADTHSGNTIYF
TGTGCCAGTACCCCAAGAGCTGACACCCACTCTGGAAACACCATATATTTT
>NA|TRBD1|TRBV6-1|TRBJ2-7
CASSVGGLGTGLYEQYF
TGTGCCAGCAGTGTGGGCGGGCTCGGGACAGGTTTATACGAGCAGTACTTC
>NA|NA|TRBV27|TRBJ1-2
CASSPSQAMGYTF
TGTGCCAGCAGTCCCTCACAGGCAATGGGCTACACCTTC
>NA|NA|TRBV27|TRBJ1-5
CASSFRARDQPQHF
TGTGCCAGCAGTTTCAGGGCTCGGGATCAGCCCCAGCATTTT
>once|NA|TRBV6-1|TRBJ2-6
CASSETGTGANVLTF
TGTGCCAGCAGTGAAACAGGGACTGGGGCCAACGTCCTGACTTTC
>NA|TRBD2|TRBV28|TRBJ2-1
CASKGSGNEQFF
TGTGCCAGCAAGGGTAGCGGGAATGAGCAGTTCTTC